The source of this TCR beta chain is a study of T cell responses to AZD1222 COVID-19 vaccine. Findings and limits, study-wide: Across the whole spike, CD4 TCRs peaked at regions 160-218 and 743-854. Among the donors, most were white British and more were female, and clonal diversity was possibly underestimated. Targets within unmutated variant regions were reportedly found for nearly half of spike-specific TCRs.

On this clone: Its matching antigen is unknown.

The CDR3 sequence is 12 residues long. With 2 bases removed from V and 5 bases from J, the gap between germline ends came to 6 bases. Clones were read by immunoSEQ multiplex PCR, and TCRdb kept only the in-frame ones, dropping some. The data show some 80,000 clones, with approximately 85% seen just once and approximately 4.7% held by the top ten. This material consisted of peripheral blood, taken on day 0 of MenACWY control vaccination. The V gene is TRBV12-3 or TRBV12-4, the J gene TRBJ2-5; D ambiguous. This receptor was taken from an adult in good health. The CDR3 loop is CASSLMAETQYF. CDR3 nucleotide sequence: TGTGCCAGCAGTTTAATGGCGGAGACCCAGTACTTC.